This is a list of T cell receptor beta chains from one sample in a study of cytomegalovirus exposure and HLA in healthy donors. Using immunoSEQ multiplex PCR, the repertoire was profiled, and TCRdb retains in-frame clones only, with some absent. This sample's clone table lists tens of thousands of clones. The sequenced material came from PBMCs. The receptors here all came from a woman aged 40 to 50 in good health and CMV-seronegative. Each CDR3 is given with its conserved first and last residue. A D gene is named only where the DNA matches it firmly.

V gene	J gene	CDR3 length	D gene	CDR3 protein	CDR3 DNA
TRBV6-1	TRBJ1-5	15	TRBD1	CASSGGTDYNQPQHF	TGTGCCAGCAGTGGGGGGACAGACTACAATCAGCCCCAGCATTTT
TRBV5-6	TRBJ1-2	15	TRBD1	CASSLSRGQSYGYTF	TGTGCCAGCAGCTTGTCTCGGGGACAGAGTTATGGCTACACCTTC
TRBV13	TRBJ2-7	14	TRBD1	CASRPRDSGHEQYF	TGTGCCAGCAGACCCCGGGACAGTGGCCACGAGCAGTACTTC
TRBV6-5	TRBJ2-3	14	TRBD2	CASRSSGSQDTQYF	TGTGCCAGCAGGTCTAGCGGGAGTCAAGATACGCAGTATTTT
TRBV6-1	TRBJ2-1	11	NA	CASSEIYEQFF	TGTGCCAGCAGTGAAATCTATGAGCAGTTCTTC
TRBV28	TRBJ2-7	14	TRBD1	CASSFVQGGYEQYF	TGTGCCAGCAGTTTCGTACAGGGGGGTTACGAGCAGTACTTC
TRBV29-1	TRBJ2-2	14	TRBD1	CSAARDRVAGELFF	TGCAGCGCCGCCCGGGACAGGGTGGCCGGGGAGCTGTTTTTT
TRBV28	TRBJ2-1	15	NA	CASSLSGWGRGEQFF	TGTGCCAGCAGTTTATCGGGCTGGGGGCGAGGTGAGCAGTTCTTC
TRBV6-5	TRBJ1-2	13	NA	CASRRGKNYGYTF	TGTGCCAGCAGGCGAGGGAAAAACTATGGCTACACCTTC
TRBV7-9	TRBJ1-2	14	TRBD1	CASSTDRVVDGYTF	TGTGCCAGCAGCACAGACAGGGTTGTTGATGGCTACACCTTC
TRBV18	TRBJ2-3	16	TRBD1	CASSGSRTGAGDTQYF	TGTGCCAGCTCAGGATCTAGGACAGGGGCCGGAGATACGCAGTATTTT
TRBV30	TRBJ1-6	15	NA	CAWSVPTGYNSPLHF	TGTGCCTGGAGTGTACCGACAGGTTATAATTCACCCCTCCACTTT
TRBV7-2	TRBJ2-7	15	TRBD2	CASSGTSGRSYEQYF	TGTGCCAGCAGCGGGACTAGCGGCCGCTCCTACGAGCAGTACTTC
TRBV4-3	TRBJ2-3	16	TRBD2	CASSPGGGTGADTQYF	TGCGCCAGCAGCCCCGGGGGAGGGACCGGGGCAGATACGCAGTATTTT
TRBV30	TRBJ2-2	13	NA	CAWNPQGTGELFF	TGTGCCTGGAACCCTCAGGGTACCGGGGAGCTGTTTTTT
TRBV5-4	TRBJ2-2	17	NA	CASSPDYQSGVAGELFF	TGTGCCAGCAGCCCGGACTACCAATCAGGAGTGGCCGGGGAGCTGTTTTTT
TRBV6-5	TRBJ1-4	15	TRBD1	CASSYSGQGNEKLFF	TGTGCCAGCAGTTACTCAGGACAGGGGAATGAAAAACTGTTTTTT
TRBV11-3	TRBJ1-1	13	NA	CASSLGEGTEAFF	TGTGCCAGCAGCTTAGGGGAGGGGACTGAAGCTTTCTTT
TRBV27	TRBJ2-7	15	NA	CASSLTPGLTVEQYF	TGTGCCAGCAGTTTAACTCCGGGACTGACTGTCGAGCAGTACTTC
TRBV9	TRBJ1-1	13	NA	CASSAIGNTEAFF	TGTGCCAGCAGCGCCATCGGGAACACTGAAGCTTTCTTT
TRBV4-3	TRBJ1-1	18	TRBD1	CASSQDDGNYQGDTEAFF	TGCGCCAGCAGCCAAGACGATGGCAATTATCAGGGGGACACTGAAGCTTTCTTT
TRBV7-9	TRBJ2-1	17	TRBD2	CASSFRTSGSSIHEQFF	TGTGCCAGCAGCTTCCGGACTAGCGGGAGTTCTATCCATGAGCAGTTCTTC
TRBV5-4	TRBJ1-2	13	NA	CASSFRTIYGYTF	TGTGCCAGCAGCTTCCGGACTATCTATGGCTACACCTTC
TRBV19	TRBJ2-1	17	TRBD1	CASSTRQGFISYNEQFF	TGTGCCAGTAGTACTCGACAGGGATTTATATCCTACAATGAGCAGTTCTTC
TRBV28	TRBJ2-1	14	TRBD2	CATQLAGVYNEQFF	TGTGCCACCCAACTAGCGGGAGTATATAATGAGCAGTTCTTC
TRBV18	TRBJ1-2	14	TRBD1	CASSPDRETYGYTF	TGTGCCAGCTCACCCGACAGGGAGACTTATGGCTACACCTTC
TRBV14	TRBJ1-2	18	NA	CASSHSGAPERSNYGYTF	TGTGCCAGCAGCCACTCCGGAGCCCCGGAAAGGTCTAACTATGGCTACACCTTC
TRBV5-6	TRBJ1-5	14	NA	CASSFRGRNQPQHF	TGTGCCAGCAGCTTCAGGGGAAGGAATCAGCCCCAGCATTTT
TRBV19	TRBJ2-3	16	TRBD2	CASSPASGRDTDTQYF	TGTGCCAGTAGTCCCGCTAGCGGGAGGGACACAGATACGCAGTATTTT
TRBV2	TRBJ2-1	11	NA	CARSRENEQFF	TGTGCCAGAAGTAGGGAGAATGAGCAGTTCTTC
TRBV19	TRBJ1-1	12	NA	CASSIQWPEAFF	TGTGCCAGTAGTATTCAATGGCCTGAAGCTTTCTTT
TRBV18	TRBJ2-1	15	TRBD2	CASSLTSPSHNEQFF	TGTGCCAGCTCATTGACTAGCCCGTCCCACAATGAGCAGTTCTTC
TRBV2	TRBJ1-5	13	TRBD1	CASSYRGGQPQHF	TGTGCCAGCAGTTACAGGGGTGGGCAGCCCCAGCATTTT
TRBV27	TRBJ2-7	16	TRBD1	CASSEGYRGESHEQYF	TGTGCCAGCAGTGAGGGCTACAGGGGTGAATCTCACGAGCAGTACTTC
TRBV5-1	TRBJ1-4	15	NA	CASSLGSGGNEKLFF	TGCGCCAGCAGCTTGGGGTCCGGCGGGAATGAAAAACTGTTTTTT
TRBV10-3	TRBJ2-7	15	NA	CAIRQGATLAYEQYF	TGTGCCATCAGACAGGGCGCGACCCTCGCCTACGAGCAGTACTTC
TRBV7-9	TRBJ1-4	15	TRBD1	CASSLGGQGAEKLFF	TGTGCCAGCAGCTTAGGTGGACAGGGGGCGGAAAAACTGTTTTTT
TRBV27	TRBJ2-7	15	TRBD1	CASSPRTGRSYEQYF	TGTGCCAGCAGTCCCCGGACAGGACGCTCCTACGAGCAGTACTTC
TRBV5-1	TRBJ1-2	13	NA	CASSPGVDYGYTF	TGCGCCAGCAGCCCGGGGGTGGACTATGGCTACACCTTC
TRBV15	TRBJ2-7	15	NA	CATSRDARGTYEQYF	TGTGCCACCAGCAGAGATGCAAGGGGTACCTACGAGCAGTACTTC
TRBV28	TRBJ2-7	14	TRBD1	CASSLLGGRYEQYF	TGTGCCAGCAGTTTATTAGGGGGCCGGTACGAGCAGTACTTC
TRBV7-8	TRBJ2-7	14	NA	CASHRGGSGYEQYF	TGTGCCAGCCATAGGGGGGGCTCAGGCTACGAGCAGTACTTC